This T cell receptor (beta chain) was captured by sequencing in a study of identical twins. Via MiXCR, TCRdb re-called the 5' RACE reads, giving one row per CDR3 protein. The repertoire holds over 200,000 distinct CDR3 sequences, with over 9.5% as singletons. This clonotype has ten or more counts. The CDR3 is 14 residues long. V lost 0 bases, J lost 14 bases, and 14 bases lay in between. Sequences were obtained from memory T cells sorted from blood. The receptor was derived from a man aged 50-59 years in good health. The gene calls are TRBV12-3 or TRBV12-4 and TRBJ1-6, with D possibly TRBD1 on 5 matching bases. The CDR3 DNA sequence: TGTGCCAGCAGTTTAGCGCTAGAGGGGTCGGCCCTCCACTTT. It is translated as CASSLALEGSALHF.